Shown below are 4 T cell receptor beta chains from a single sample sequenced in a study of blood T cell repertoires in COVID-19 (dated by TCRdb to about 2020). Library method: the immunoSEQ multiplex PCR assay. Drawn from immuneACCESS, this table holds only the in-frame rearrangements with V and J called that TCRdb kept. Clones are partly lost; checked studies trace under half to an unresolved V gene and leave the rest unexplained. Across this sample there are roughly 180,000 clones, with roughly 83% seen only once. Jointly, the top ten make up about 9.6% of the sample. Sequencing used PBMCs or T cells enriched from blood (not recorded which). The origin of the receptors is a woman aged 25 to 39 who had recovered from COVID-19.

This clone turned up a few times. The chain combines TRBV7-6 with TRBJ1-3, with D possibly being TRBD1 (5 bases). Trimming stripped 5 bases from V and 2 bases from J, with 13 bases between. Germline CDR1 reads SGHVS; CDR2 reads FNYEAQ. This CDR3 has 15 residues. Here the CDR3 reads CASSPQGGAGNTIYF. The CDR3 nucleotides read TGTGCCAGCAGCCCCCAGGGAGGGGCTGGAAACACCATATATTTT.

The CDR3 DNA reads TGTGCCAGCAGTGACCTAGGGGCCTCCTACAATGAGCAGTTCTTC. Protein: CASSDLGASYNEQFF. The V call is TRBV6-1, the J call TRBJ2-1, with TRBD1 as a possible D gene (5 bases). Germline lookup yields CDR1 MNHNS and CDR2 SASEGT. The CDR3 is 15 residues long. Trimming shortened V by 3 bases and J by 0 bases, and 9 bases separated the two germline ends.

The V call is TRBV29-1, the J call TRBJ2-1; 8 nucleotides match TRBD1. Germline V lookup: CDR1 SQVTM, CDR2 ANQGSEA. This CDR3 has 14 residues. Unmatched junction bases numbered 6, after V lost 7 bases and J lost 1 base. CDR3 residues: CSASRTGSYNEQFF. The DNA for the CDR3 is TGCAGCGCCTCCCGGACAGGGTCCTACAATGAGCAGTTCTTC.

Note on this clone: Other nucleotide sequences from this sample produce the same CDR3. The chain couples TRBV6-5 to TRBJ2-3; D gene unclear. Germline V lookup: CDR1 MNHEY, CDR2 SVGAGI. The CDR3 runs 11 residues. Deletions cut 8 bases from V and 6 bases from J, with 9 bases between. The CDR3 loop is CASSISDTQYF. CDR3 coding DNA: TGTGCCAGCTCTATATCGGATACGCAGTATTTT.